A single sample gave rise to the 8 T cell receptor beta chains below, sequenced in a study of neurological immune-mediated disorders (dated by TCRdb to between 2018 and 2021). Interpreted using the paper, the time point label stands for: technical triplicate 1. The method behind the library was 5' RACE. Reads for this sample came from an Illumina HiSeq 2500. The raw public data were reprocessed by TCRdb itself: fastp quality trimming at Q25, MiXCR clonotype calling, in-frame beta chains only. Duplicate CDR3 protein sequences are folded into a single record with the most common DNA and genes. The sample profile shows tens of thousands of distinct CDR3 sequences; roughly an eighth of them were found once. The biggest ten clones account for around 5.5% of the sample. The sequenced material came from CD4+ T cells from blood. These receptors all stem from a female donor with HTLV-1-associated myelopathy (HAM/TSP).

The chain couples TRBV5-1 to TRBJ1-4, with TRBD1 matching over 7 bases. The CDR3 is 18 amino acids. Germline lookup yields CDR1 SGHRS and CDR2 YFSETQ. V lost 0 bases, J lost 3 bases, and 11 bases stayed unmatched. The DNA for the CDR3 is TGCGCCAGCAGCTTGGCCAGCAGGTTGGGGACAGCTAATGAAAAACTGTTTTTT. Protein product: CASSLASRLGTANEKLFF. The full variable domain, completed using reference TRBV5-1 and TRBJ1-4, is KAGVTQTPRYLIKTRGQQVTLSCSPISGHRSVSWYQQTPGQGLQFLFEYFSETQRNKGNFPGRFSGRQFSNSRSEMNVSTLELGDSALYLCASSLASRLGTANEKLFFGSGTQLSVL.

The V call is TRBV30, the J call TRBJ1-2, with D possibly matching TRBD1 (6 bases). Trimming removed 2 bases at V and 0 bases at J, with 10 bases between. Per germline, CDR1 GTSNPN and CDR2 SVGIG (reference sequence). CDR3 size: 14 residues. The CDR3 protein is CAWSRQATNYGYTF. The CDR3 bases are TGTGCCTGGAGTCGACAGGCTACTAACTATGGCTACACCTTC.

This clonotype was detected many times. The gene calls are TRBV5-5 and TRBJ1-5; D remains ambiguous. CDR3 length equals 14 residues. With 6 bases removed from V and 7 bases from J, the gap between germline ends came to 17 bases. In germline, CDR1 is SGHKS, CDR2 YYEKEE (reference sequence). CDR3 DNA sequence: TGTGCCAGCACCCAAGGGCTCCTCGAGCAGCCCCAGCATTTT. This translates into CASTQGLLEQPQHF.

This clonotype was recorded at least ten times. CDR3 protein: CASSLVTSGNEQFF. The CDR3 coding sequence is TGCGCCAGCAGCTTGGTGACTAGCGGGAATGAGCAGTTCTTC. The chain couples TRBV5-1 to TRBJ2-1; TRBD2 aligns across 10 bases. Germline trimming cut 0 bases from V and 7 bases from J; bases unmatched to any gene: 1. Germline values: CDR1 SGHRS, CDR2 YFSETQ. CDR3 length: 14 residues. The full variable domain, rest sourced from reference TRBV5-1 and TRBJ2-1, is KAGVTQTPRYLIKTRGQQVTLSCSPISGHRSVSWYQQTPGQGLQFLFEYFSETQRNKGNFPGRFSGRQFSNSRSEMNVSTLELGDSALYLCASSLVTSGNEQFFGPGTRLTVL.

At least ten counts were recorded for this clonotype. This chain connects TRBV9 to TRBJ2-1; no firm D call. V was trimmed by 0 bases and J by 7 bases, leaving 8 bases between them. Germline CDR1 reads SGDLS; CDR2 reads YYNGEE. This CDR3 has 13 amino acids. CDR3 coding DNA: TGTGCCAGCAGCGTAGGGCAGCAAAATGAGCAGTTCTTC. Its translation is CASSVGQQNEQFF.

V gene TRBV20-1 combines with J gene TRBJ1-1, with a tentative D call TRBD1 (5 bases). The CDR3 consists of 14 residues. In germline, CDR1 is DFQATT, CDR2 SNEGSKA (reference sequence). With 6 bases removed from V and 0 bases from J, the gap between germline ends came to 14 bases. CDR3 residues: CSAFSGAMNTEAFF. The CDR3 DNA follows: TGCAGTGCCTTTTCCGGGGCCATGAACACTGAAGCTTTCTTT.

The table lists this clonotype with many counts. This chain connects TRBV20-1 to TRBJ2-3; 7 nucleotides align to TRBD2. The CDR3 spans 15 residues. With V trimmed by 0 bases and J by 5 bases, 8 bases remained unmatched. Germline V gene sequence: CDR1 DFQATT, CDR2 SNEGSKA (reference sequence). The CDR3, as DNA: TGCAGTGCTAGAGAGGGTTGGCGGGAGCTAGATACGCAGTATTTT. This codes for CSAREGWRELDTQYF.

This clonotype was picked up many times. This chain joins TRBV5-1 and TRBJ2-1; the D is unclear. Trimming shortened V by 0 bases and J by 9 bases, and 7 bases separated the two germline ends. This CDR3 contains 12 residues. Germline values: CDR1 SGHRS, CDR2 YFSETQ. CDR3 in amino acids: CASSLGVVEQFF. CDR3 DNA: TGCGCCAGCAGCTTGGGGGTGGTTGAGCAGTTCTTC.